This T cell receptor (beta chain) stems from a study of T-cell memory formation after mild COVID-19. Study-level background: The TCR clusters were mostly specific to one donor.

Study observations and caveats: CD4+ bias marked clones expanding day 15 to 37, unlike balanced contracting clones. Among CD4+ contracting clones, most were CM and EM, and CD8+ ones EMRA.

The germline V gene has CDR1 MGHRA and CDR2 YSYEKL. The CDR3 has 16 residues. The germline V and J ends were trimmed by 4 bases and 0 bases, with 14 bases remaining between them. This clonotype was detected ten times or more. Its specificity is not known. Constant-segment primers were used for 5'RACE, and the resulting TCR alpha and TCR beta cDNA libraries carried sample barcodes and UMIs. One entry per CDR3 protein, called by TCRdb with MiXCR from the 5' RACE reads. The repertoire holds more than 150,000 distinct CDR3 sequences, with roughly 12% as singletons. The sample consisted of PBMCs or a T cell subset sorted from them (not recorded which). The receptor comes from a young man who had mild COVID-19 (a few samples of this study predate the infection). Cell type and time point are not known. This chain uses TRBV4-1 with TRBJ2-3; D possibly corresponds to TRBD2 (6 bases). CDR3 loop: CASSLEGGASTDTQYF. Here the CDR3 DNA reads TGCGCCAGCAGCCTTGAGGGCGGGGCTAGCACAGATACGCAGTATTTT.